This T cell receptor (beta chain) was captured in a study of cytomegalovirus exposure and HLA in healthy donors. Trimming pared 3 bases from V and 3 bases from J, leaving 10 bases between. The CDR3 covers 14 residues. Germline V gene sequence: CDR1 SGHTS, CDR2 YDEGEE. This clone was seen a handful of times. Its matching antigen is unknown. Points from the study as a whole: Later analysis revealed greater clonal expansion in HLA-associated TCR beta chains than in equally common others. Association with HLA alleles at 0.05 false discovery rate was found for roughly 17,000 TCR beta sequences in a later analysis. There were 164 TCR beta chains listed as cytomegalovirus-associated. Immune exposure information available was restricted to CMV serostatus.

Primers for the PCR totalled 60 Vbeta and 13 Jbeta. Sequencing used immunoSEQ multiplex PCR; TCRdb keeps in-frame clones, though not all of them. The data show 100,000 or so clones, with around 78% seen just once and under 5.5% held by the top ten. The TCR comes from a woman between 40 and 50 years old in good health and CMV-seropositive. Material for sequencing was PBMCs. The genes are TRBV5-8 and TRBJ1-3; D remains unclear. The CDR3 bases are TGTGCCAGCAGCTACAGCAATCTTGGAAACACCATATATTTT. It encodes CASSYSNLGNTIYF.